The 8 T cell receptor beta chains below all came from one sample that was sequenced in a study of T cells in Graves' hyperthyroidism and ophthalmopathy. TCR beta CDR3 region amplification was performed from RNA transcripts. First-round RT-PCR of the TCR CDR3 relied on the HTBI primer set. From the multiplex PCR reads, TCRdb called clonotypes with MiXCR, one entry per CDR3 protein. The data hold 700,000 or so distinct CDR3 sequences, with roughly 15% observed a single time. Material: blood. These receptors were obtained from a woman aged 50 to 60 with Graves' ophthalmopathy.

Many counts were recorded for this clonotype. V usage is TRBV7-2 and J usage is TRBJ2-7; 12 bases are shared with TRBD2. The trim removed 5 bases at V and 4 bases at J, leaving 12 bases unmatched. This CDR3 contains 17 residues. Germline-derived CDR1 and CDR2 are SGHTA and FQGNSA. CDR3 sequence: CASSRMTSGSSRYEQYF. Here the CDR3 DNA reads TGTGCCAGCAGCAGAATGACTAGCGGGAGTAGCAGGTACGAGCAGTACTTC.

In its sample, this clonotype was seen many times. The rearrangement joins TRBV29-1 to TRBJ2-5, with D tentatively TRBD1 (5 bases). V dropped 5 bases and J dropped 0 bases, with 10 bases sitting between them. This CDR3 is built from 13 residues. Germline V lookup: CDR1 SQVTM, CDR2 ANQGSEA. The CDR3 DNA follows: TGCAGCGTTTACTCAGGGTACCAAGAGACCCAGTACTTC. Residues: CSVYSGYQETQYF.

This clonotype was counted at least ten times. This rearrangement joins TRBV5-1 to TRBJ2-3; D uncertain. The V gene's germline CDR1 is SGHRS and CDR2 YFSETQ. The CDR3 is 15 amino acids. Deletions cut 0 bases from V and 2 bases from J, with 10 bases between. The CDR3 region is CASSLDKVATDTQYF. The CDR3 DNA sequence: TGCGCCAGCAGCTTGGACAAAGTTGCCACAGATACGCAGTATTTT.

This clonotype was seen many times. This chain connects TRBV20-1 to TRBJ2-3; 12 nucleotides line up with TRBD2. The germline V gene has CDR1 DFQATT and CDR2 SNEGSKA (reference sequence). The CDR3 is made up of 20 amino acids. V trimming: 1 base; J trimming: 2 bases; junction bases outside the gene matches: 16. CDR3 protein: CSARGALTSGRGEHTDTQYF. CDR3 nucleotide sequence: TGCAGTGCTAGAGGGGCCCTGACTAGCGGGAGAGGGGAGCACACAGATACGCAGTATTTT.

This clonotype was recorded a few times. This chain uses TRBV6-1 with TRBJ2-7; 9 nucleotides match TRBD1. Unmatched junction bases numbered 3, after V lost 6 bases and J lost 3 bases. The CDR3 is made up of 13 amino acids. The V gene's germline CDR1 is MNHNS and CDR2 SASEGT. Here the CDR3 DNA reads TGTGCCAGCAGGCCGGGACAGGGCTACGAGCAGTACTTC. It is translated as CASRPGQGYEQYF.

This clonotype was counted at least ten times. The chain uses TRBV7-3 and TRBJ2-1; D is unresolved. Germline V gene sequence: CDR1 SGHTA, CDR2 FQGTGA. The CDR3 totals 13 residues. Trimming left V 2 bases short and J 9 bases short, with 11 bases between. The CDR3 coding sequence is TGTGCCAGCAGCTTAGGGAAGAAGGGTGAGCAGTTCTTC. Amino acids: CASSLGKKGEQFF.

This clonotype was found many times. The gene calls are TRBV20-1 and TRBJ2-5; perhaps TRBD1 as D (5 bases). Trimming cost V 7 bases and J 4 bases, with 16 bases left between them. The CDR3 loop spans 13 amino acids. From germline, CDR1 is DFQATT and CDR2 SNEGSKA (reference sequence). The CDR3 bases are TGCAGTGTCGCGGCCAGGGCCGTAGAGACCCAGTACTTC. Residues: CSVAARAVETQYF.

With regard to this clonotype: A much larger clone is a single base away; this may be a read error. The chain couples TRBV7-6 to TRBJ1-2; TRBD1 matches at 8 bases. This CDR3 comprises 15 residues. The germline gives CDR1 SGHVS, CDR2 FNYEAQ. The CDR3 coding sequence is TGTGCCGGCAGCCCGAGGACAGGGATCGGGCATGGCTACACCTTC. Its translation is CAGSPRTGIGHGYTF. Supplemented by reference TRBV7-6 and TRBJ1-2, the full variable domain reads GAGVSQSPRYKVTKRGQDVALRCDPISGHVSLYWYRQALGQGPEFLTYFNYEAQQDKSGLPNDRFSAERPEGSISTLTIQRTEQRDSAMYRCAGSPRTGIGHGYTFGSGTRLTVV.